The T cell receptor beta chain under discussion was sequenced for a study of cytomegalovirus exposure and HLA in healthy donors. PCR amplification relied on 60 Vbeta primers (plus 13 Jbeta primers). Repertoires were generated with immunoSEQ multiplex PCR, while TCRdb's copy carries only in-frame clones and drops some. In the table there are 150,000 to 200,000 clones, 87% of which are singletons. This clone was recorded only once. Its target is not known. Notes on the study in general: Reports credit the classifier with highly specific, highly sensitive diagnosis of cytomegalovirus status. There were three CMV-associated chains whose specificity for CMV antigens was confirmed in vitro.

The source of this sequence is a girl younger than two in good health and CMV-seronegative. The sequencing input was PBMCs.

CDR3 bases: TGTGCCAACAGCTGGACAGGAATGGATGGCTACACCTTC. It yields the protein CANSWTGMDGYTF. This sequence joins TRBV6-1 and TRBJ1-2, with 7 nucleotides matching TRBD1. This CDR3 has 13 residues. In germline, CDR1 is MNHNS, CDR2 SASEGT. V trimming: 10 bases; J trimming: 6 bases; junction bases outside the gene matches: 11.